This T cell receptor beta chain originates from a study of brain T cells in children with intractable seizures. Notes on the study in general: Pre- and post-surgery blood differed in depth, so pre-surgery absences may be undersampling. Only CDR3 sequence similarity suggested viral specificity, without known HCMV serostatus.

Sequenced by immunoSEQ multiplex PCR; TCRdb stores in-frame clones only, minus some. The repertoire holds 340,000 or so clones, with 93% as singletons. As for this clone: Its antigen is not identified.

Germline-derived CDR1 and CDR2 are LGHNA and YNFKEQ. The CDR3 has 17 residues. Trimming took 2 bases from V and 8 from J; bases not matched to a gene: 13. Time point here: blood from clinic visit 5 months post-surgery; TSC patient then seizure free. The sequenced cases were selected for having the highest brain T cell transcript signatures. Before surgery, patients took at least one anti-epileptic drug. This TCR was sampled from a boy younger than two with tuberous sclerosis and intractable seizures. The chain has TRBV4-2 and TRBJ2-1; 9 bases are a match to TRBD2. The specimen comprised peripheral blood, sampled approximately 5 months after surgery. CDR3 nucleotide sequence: TGTGCCAGCAGCCAATTCCCAGAGGCTAGCGGGGAGGATGAGCAGTTCTTC. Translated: CASSQFPEASGEDEQFF.